This is a list of T cell receptor beta chains from one sample in a study of T cell repertoires in cytomegalovirus infection. From the reads, TCRdb called clonotypes with MiXCR, one entry per CDR3 protein. The sample lists fewer than 550,000 distinct CDR3 sequences; around 27% were seen once. Source material: PBMCs. These receptors were obtained from a human donor in good health (CMV status not recorded). Some clones in this sample may be carry-over from other donors' samples. The CDR3 runs from the conserved cysteine through the conserved F or W. A D gene is named only where the DNA matches it firmly. Size is stated for part of the rows, as once, few or many counts, or as a class when the clone is expanded.

>TRBV7-8|TRBJ2-5|.|14|many
CASSLDRGRGTQYF
TGTGCCAGCAGCTTAGACCGGGGGCGCGGGACCCAGTACTTC
>TRBV20-1|TRBJ2-5|TRBD1|14|few
CSVPRQGSGETQYF
TGCAGTGTCCCACGACAGGGGTCAGGGGAGACCCAGTACTTC
>TRBV20-1|TRBJ1-5|.|13|.
CSARSGSNQPQHF
TGCAGTGCTAGGTCAGGGTCCAATCAGCCCCAGCATTTT
>TRBV20-1|TRBJ1-4|.|11|once
CSAKNNEKLFF
TGCAGTGCTAAAAACAATGAAAAACTGTTTTTT
>TRBV29-1|TRBJ1-1|.|13|.
CSVEDRGGLRAFF
TGCAGCGTTGAAGATCGAGGGGGACTTCGAGCTTTCTTT
>TRBV4-3|TRBJ2-7|TRBD2|18|.
CASRAKMMPGLEINEQYF
TGCGCCAGCAGAGCCAAGATGATGCCGGGACTAGAAATAAACGAGCAGTACTTC
>TRBV28|TRBJ1-3|.|14|.
CASSLGGPVNTIYF
TGTGCCAGCAGTTTGGGGGGGCCCGTAAACACCATATATTTT
>TRBV7-2|TRBJ2-3|.|14|many
CASSLGQGADTQYF
TGTGCCAGCAGCTTGGGCCAGGGAGCAGATACGCAGTATTTT
>TRBV9|TRBJ2-3|TRBD2|16|.
CASSGILAGVTDTQYF
TGTGCCAGCAGCGGGATCCTCGCGGGGGTCACAGATACGCAGTATTTT
>TRBV6-2/TRBV6-3|TRBJ2-3|.|10|.
CASGRGTQYF
TGTGCCAGCGGCCGCGGGACGCAGTATTTT